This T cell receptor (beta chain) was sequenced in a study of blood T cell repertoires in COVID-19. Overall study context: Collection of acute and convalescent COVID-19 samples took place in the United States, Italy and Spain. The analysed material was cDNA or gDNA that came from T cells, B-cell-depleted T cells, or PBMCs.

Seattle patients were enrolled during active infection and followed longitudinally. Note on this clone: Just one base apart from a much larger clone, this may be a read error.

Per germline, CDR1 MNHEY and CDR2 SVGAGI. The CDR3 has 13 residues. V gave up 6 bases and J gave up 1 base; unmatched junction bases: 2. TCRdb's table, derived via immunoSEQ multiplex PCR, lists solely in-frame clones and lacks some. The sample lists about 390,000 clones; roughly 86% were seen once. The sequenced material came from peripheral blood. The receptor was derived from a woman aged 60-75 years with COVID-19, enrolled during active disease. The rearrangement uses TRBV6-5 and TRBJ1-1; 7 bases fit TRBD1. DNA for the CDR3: TGTGCCAGCAGGGGACAGCCGAACACTGAAGCTTTCTTT. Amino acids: CASRGQPNTEAFF.